The TCR beta chain described here comes from a study of blood T cell repertoires in COVID-19. The assay was immunoSEQ multiplex PCR, and TCRdb's table has in-frame clones only and misses some. The repertoire consists of about 180,000 clones, with around 83% occurring once and the leading ten covering approximately 1.4%. The V segment lost 5 bases and the J segment 0 bases; nucleotides outside the gene matches: 7. This CDR3 spans 15 amino acids. From germline, CDR1 is MDHEN and CDR2 SYDVKM. The chain is built from TRBV28 and TRBJ2-7, with 7 bases aligning to TRBD2. Sequenced: peripheral blood. The sequence was collected from a human donor in a cohort sampled during active COVID-19. DNA for the CDR3: TGTGCCAGCAGTGGGGTCGGCGGGAGCTCCTACGAGCAGTACTTC. Amino acids: CASSGVGGSSYEQYF.